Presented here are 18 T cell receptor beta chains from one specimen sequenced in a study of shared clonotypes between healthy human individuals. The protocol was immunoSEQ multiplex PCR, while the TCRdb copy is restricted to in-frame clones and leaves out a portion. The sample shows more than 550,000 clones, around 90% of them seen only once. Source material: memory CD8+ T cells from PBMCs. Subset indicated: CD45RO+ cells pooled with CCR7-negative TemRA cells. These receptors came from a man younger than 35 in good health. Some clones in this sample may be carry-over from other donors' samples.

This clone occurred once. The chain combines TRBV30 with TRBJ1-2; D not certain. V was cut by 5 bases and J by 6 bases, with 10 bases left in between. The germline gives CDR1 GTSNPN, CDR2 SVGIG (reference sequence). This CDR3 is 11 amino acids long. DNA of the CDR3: TGTGCCTGGTACCTTGCCGATGGCTACACCTTC. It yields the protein CAWYLADGYTF.

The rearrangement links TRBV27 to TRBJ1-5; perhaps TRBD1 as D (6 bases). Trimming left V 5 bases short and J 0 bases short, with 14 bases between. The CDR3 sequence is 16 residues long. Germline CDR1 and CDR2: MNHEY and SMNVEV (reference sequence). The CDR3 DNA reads TGTGCCAGCAGTCCGGGGACATATGATAGCAATCAGCCCCAGCATTTT. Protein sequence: CASSPGTYDSNQPQHF.

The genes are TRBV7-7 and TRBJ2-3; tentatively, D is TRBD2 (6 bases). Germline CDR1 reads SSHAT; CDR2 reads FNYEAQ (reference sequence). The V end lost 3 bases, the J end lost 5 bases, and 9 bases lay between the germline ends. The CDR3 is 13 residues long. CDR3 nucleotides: TGTGCCAGCAGCTTGGGACTCCGAGATACGCAGTATTTT. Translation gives CASSLGLRDTQYF.

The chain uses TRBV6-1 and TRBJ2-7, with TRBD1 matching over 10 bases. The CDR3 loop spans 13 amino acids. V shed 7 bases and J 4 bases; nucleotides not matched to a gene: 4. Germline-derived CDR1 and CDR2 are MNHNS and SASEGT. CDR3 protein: CASKGQGKYEQYF. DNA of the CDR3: TGTGCCAGCAAGGGACAGGGGAAATACGAGCAGTACTTC.

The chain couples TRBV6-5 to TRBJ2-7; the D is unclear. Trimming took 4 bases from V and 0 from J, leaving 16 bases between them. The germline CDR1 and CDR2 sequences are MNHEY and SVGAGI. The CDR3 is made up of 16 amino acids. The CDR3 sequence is CASSSSPLGYSYEQYF. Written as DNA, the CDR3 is TGTGCCAGCAGTTCCTCCCCTTTGGGCTACTCCTACGAGCAGTACTTC.

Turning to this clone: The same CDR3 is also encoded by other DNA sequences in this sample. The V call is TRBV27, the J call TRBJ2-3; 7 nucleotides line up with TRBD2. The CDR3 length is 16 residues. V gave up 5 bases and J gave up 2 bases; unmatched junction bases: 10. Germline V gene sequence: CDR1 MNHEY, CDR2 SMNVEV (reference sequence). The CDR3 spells CASSPSSGDFTDTQYF. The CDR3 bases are TGTGCCAGCAGTCCTTCTAGCGGTGATTTCACAGATACGCAGTATTTT.

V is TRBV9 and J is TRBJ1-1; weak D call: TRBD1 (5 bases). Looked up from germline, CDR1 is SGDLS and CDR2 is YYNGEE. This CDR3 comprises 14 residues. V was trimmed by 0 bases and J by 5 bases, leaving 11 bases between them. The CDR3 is CASSVEGVGTEAFF. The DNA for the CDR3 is TGTGCCAGCAGCGTAGAAGGGGTCGGGACTGAAGCTTTCTTT.

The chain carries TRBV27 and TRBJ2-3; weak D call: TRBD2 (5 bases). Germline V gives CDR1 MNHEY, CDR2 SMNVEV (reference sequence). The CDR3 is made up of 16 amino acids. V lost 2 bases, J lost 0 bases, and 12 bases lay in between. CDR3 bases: TGTGCCAGCAGTTTAATATTAGCGCTAAGCACAGATACGCAGTATTTT. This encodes CASSLILALSTDTQYF.

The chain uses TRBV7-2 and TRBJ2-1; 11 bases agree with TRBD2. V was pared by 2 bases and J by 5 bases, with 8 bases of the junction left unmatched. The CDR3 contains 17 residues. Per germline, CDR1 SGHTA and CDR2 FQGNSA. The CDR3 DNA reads TGTGCCAGCAGCTTACCATATAGCGGGAGGGGGCACAATGAGCAGTTCTTC. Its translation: CASSLPYSGRGHNEQFF.

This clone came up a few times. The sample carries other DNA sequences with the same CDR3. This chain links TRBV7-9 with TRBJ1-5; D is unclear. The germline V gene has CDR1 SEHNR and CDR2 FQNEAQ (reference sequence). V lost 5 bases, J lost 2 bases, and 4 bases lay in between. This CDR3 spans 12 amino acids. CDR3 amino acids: CASSLGNQPQHF. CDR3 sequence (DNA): TGTGCCAGCAGCCTAGGCAATCAGCCCCAGCATTTT.

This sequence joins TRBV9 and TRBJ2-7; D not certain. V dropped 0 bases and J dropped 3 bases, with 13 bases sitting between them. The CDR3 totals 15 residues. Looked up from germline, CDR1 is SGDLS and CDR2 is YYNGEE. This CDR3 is CASSVEGSRSYEQYF. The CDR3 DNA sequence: TGTGCCAGCAGCGTAGAAGGCAGTCGGAGCTACGAGCAGTACTTC. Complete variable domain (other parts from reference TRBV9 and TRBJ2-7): DSGVTQTPKHLITATGQRVTLRCSPRSGDLSVYWYQQSLDQGLQFLIQYYNGEERAKGNILERFSAQQFPDLHSELNLSSLELGDSALYFCASSVEGSRSYEQYFGPGTRLTVT.

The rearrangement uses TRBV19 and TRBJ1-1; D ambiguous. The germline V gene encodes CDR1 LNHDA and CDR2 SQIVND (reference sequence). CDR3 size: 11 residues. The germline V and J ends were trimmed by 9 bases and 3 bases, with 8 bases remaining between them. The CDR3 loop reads CASWEDTEAFF. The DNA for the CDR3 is TGTGCCAGCTGGGAGGACACTGAAGCTTTCTTT.

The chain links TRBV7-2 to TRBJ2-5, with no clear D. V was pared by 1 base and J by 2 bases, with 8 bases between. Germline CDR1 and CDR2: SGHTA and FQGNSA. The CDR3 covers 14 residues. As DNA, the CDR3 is TGTGCCAGCAGCTTAGTTGGGTATCAAGAGACCCAGTACTTC. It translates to CASSLVGYQETQYF.

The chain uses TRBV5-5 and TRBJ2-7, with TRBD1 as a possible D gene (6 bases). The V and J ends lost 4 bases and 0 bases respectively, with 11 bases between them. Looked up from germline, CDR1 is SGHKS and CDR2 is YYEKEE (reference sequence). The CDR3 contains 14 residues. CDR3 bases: TGTGCCAGCAGCCTCGACAGGAACTCCTACGAGCAGTACTTC. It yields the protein CASSLDRNSYEQYF. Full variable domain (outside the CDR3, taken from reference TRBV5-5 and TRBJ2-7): DAGVTQSPTHLIKTRGQQVTLRCSPISGHKSVSWYQQVLGQGPQFIFQYYEKEERGRGNFPDRFSARQFPNYSSELNVNALLLGDSALYLCASSLDRNSYEQYFGPGTRLTVT.

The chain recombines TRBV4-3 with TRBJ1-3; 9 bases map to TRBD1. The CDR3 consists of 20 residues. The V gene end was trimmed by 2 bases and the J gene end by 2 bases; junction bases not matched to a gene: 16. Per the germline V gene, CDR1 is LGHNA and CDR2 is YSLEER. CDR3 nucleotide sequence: TGCGCCAGCAGCCAATTTCGGACAGGGGCGAACTCGTCTCCTGGAAACACCATATATTTT. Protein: CASSQFRTGANSSPGNTIYF.

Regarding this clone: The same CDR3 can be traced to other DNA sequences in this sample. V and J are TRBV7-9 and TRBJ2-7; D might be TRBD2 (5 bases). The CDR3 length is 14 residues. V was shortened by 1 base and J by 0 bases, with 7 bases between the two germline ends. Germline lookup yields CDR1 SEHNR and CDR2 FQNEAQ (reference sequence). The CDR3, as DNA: TGTGCCAGCAGCTTAGTAGGGAGCTCCTACGAGCAGTACTTC. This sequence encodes CASSLVGSSYEQYF. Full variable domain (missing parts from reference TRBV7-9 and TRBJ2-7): DTGVSQNPRHKITKRGQNVTFRCDPISEHNRLYWYRQTLGQGPEFLTYFQNEAQLEKSRLLSDRFSAERPKGSFSTLEIQRTEQGDSAMYLCASSLVGSSYEQYFGPGTRLTVT.

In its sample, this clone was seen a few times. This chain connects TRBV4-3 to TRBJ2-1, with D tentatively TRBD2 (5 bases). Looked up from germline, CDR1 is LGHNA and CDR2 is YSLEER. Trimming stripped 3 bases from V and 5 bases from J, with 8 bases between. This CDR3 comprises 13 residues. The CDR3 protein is CASSQRADNEQFF. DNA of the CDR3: TGCGCCAGCAGCCAGCGGGCGGACAATGAGCAGTTCTTC.

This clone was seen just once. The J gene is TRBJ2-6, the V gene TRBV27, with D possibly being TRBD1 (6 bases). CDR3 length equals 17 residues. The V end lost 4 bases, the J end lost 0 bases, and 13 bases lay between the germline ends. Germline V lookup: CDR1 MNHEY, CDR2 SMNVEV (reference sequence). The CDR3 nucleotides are TGTGCCAGCAGTTCCCGGACAGTGAGCTCTGGGGCCAACGTCCTGACTTTC. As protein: CASSSRTVSSGANVLTF. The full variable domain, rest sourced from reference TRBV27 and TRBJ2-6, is EAQVTQNPRYLITVTGKKLTVTCSQNMNHEYMSWYRQDPGLGLRQIYYSMNVEVTDKGDVPEGYKVSRKEKRNFPLILESPSPNQTSLYFCASSSRTVSSGANVLTFGAGSRLTVL.